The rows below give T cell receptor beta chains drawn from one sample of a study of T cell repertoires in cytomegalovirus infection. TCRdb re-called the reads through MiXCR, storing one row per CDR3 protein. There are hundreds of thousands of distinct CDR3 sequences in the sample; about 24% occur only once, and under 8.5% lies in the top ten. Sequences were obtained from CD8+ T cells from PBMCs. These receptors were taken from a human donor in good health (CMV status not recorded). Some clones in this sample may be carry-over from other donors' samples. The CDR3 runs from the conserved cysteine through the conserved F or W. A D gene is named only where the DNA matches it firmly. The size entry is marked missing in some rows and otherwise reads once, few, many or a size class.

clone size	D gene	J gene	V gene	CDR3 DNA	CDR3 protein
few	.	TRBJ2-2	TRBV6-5	TGTGCCAGCAGTTTGGCGGAAGACACCGGGGAGCTGTTTTTT	CASSLAEDTGELFF
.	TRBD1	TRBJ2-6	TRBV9	TGTGCCAGCAGCGTCAGACAGGGCCCTTCTGGGGCCAACGTCCTGTCTTTC	CASSVRQGPSGANVLSF
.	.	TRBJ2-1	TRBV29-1	TGCAGCGTCCCTACATACAATGAGCAGTTCTTC	CSVPTYNEQFF
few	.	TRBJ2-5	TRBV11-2	TGTGCCAGCAGTGGGACGGGGAAAGAGACCCAGTACTTC	CASSGTGKETQYF
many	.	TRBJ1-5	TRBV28	TGTGCCAGCATGCGAGGGTATAGCAATCAGCCCCAGCATTTT	CASMRGYSNQPQHF
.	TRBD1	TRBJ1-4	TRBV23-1	TGCGCCAGCAGTCAGCGTCCGGGACAGGATCCAACTAATGAAAAACTGTTTTTT	CASSQRPGQDPTNEKLFF
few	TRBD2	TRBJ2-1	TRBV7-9	TGTGCCAGCAGCTTAATCGGCGGGGGTGTCTACAATGAGCAGTTCTTC	CASSLIGGGVYNEQFF
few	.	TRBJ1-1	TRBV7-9	TGTGCCAGCAGCTTAGATCAAGGTGAAGCTTTCTTT	CASSLDQGEAFF
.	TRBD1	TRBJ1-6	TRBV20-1	TGCAGTGCTGTTGACAGGGAGTCATGGTCACCCCTCCACTTT	CSAVDRESWSPLHF
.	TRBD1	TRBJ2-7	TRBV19	TGTGCCAGTCGAACGAAACCGGGACAGCCTTACGAGCAGTACTTC	CASRTKPGQPYEQYF
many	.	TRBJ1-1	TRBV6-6	TGTGCCAGCAGTCCCATCCTGACAGGCCTTGGATGGACTGAAGCTTTCTTT	CASSPILTGLGWTEAFF
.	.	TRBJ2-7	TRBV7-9	TGTGCCAGCAGCGAGGACCCCTACGAGCAGTACTTC	CASSEDPYEQYF
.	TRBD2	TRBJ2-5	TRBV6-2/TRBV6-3	TGTGCCAGCAGTTACTCCCGAGGATTAGCGGGGGAAGAGACCCAGTACTTC	CASSYSRGLAGEETQYF
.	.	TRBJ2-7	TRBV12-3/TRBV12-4	TGTGCCAGCAGTCCTAAACCGGGCGAGCAGTACTTC	CASSPKPGEQYF
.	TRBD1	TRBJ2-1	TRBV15	TGTGCCACCAGCAGAGATACAGGGGGCAATGAGCAGTTCTTC	CATSRDTGGNEQFF
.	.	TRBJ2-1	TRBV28	TGTGCCAGCAGTTTAAACCCCATTAACAATGAGCAGTTCTTC	CASSLNPINNEQFF
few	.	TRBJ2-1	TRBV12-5	TGTGCTAGTGTTTTAAGGAACAATGAGCAGTTCTTC	CASVLRNNEQFF
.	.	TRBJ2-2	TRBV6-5	TGTGCCAGCAGTTACTCGAACACAAAGAACACCGGGGAGCTGTTTTTT	CASSYSNTKNTGELFF
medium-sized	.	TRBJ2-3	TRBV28	TGTGCCAGCAGTTTCCTATCCGGCACAGATACGCAGTATTTT	CASSFLSGTDTQYF
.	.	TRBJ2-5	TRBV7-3	TGTGCCAGCAGCACTGGGGCCAAACAAGAGACCCAGTACTTC	CASSTGAKQETQYF
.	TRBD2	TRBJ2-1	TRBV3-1	TGTGCCAGCAGCCAAGATAACCCGGCGGGGGGGGCAGGGAATGAGCAGTTCTTC	CASSQDNPAGGAGNEQFF
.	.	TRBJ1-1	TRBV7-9	TGTGCCAGCAGCTGGACAGTCGAAGCTTTCTTT	CASSWTVEAFF
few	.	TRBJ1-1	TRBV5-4	TGTGCCAGCAGCCACCCGACAGTGAACACTGAAGCTTTCTTT	CASSHPTVNTEAFF
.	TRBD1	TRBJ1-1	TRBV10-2	TGCGCCAGCAGTGACAGGGGGCGATACACTGAAGCTTTCTTT	CASSDRGRYTEAFF
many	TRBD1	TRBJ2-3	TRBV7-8	TGTGCCAGCAGCCCTATCAGGGGGCGTAGCACAGATACGCAGTATTTT	CASSPIRGRSTDTQYF
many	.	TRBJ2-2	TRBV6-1	TGTGCCAGCAGTGAAGCGGGGACCGATAACACCGGGGAGCTGTTTTTT	CASSEAGTDNTGELFF
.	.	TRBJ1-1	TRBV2	TGTGCCAGCAGTGATCCACAGGCCATGAACACTGAAGCTTTCTTT	CASSDPQAMNTEAFF
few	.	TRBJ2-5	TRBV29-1	TGCAGCGTTGAGGGCCTGGGACCGACGGAAGAGACCCAGTACTTC	CSVEGLGPTEETQYF
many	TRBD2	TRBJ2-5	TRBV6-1	TGTGCCAGCATCATCAAGAGACTAGCGCAGGAGACCCAGTACTTC	CASIIKRLAQETQYF
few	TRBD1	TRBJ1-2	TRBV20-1	TGCAGTGCTCCAGGGGGCGGTAACTATGGCTACACCTTC	CSAPGGGNYGYTF
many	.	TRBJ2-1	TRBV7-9	TGTGCCAGCAGCTTAGAAGGGGGGGTACGCTACAATGAGCAGTTCTTC	CASSLEGGVRYNEQFF
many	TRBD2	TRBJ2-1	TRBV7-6	TGTGCCAGCAGCTTAGTCCCAGCGGGGGGGAACAATGAGCAGTTCTTC	CASSLVPAGGNNEQFF
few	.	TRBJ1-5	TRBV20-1	TGCAGTGCTGAGACTGGGCCCAATCAGCCCCAGCATTTT	CSAETGPNQPQHF
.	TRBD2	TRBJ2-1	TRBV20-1	TGCAGTGGGATAAGGGGACTAGCGTTTGAGCAGTTCTTC	CSGIRGLAFEQFF
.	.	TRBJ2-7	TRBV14	TGTGCCAGCAGCCAAGGTCCCGGGGAAGGCGTCGACGAGCAGTACTTC	CASSQGPGEGVDEQYF
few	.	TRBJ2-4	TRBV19	TGTGCCAGTACCCCGGGGGTTCCCGCCAAAAACATTCAGTACTTC	CASTPGVPAKNIQYF
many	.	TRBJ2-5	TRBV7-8	TGTGCCAGCAGCGGTTTGAAAATACGGGAAGAGACCCAGTACTTC	CASSGLKIREETQYF
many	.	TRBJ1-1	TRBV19	TGTGCCAGCGGCCCGTTACATACAATGAACACTGAAGCTTTCTTT	CASGPLHTMNTEAFF
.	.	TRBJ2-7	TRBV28	TGTGCCAGCAGTTTATCCCCCCCAGGGGCCTACGAGCAGTACTTC	CASSLSPPGAYEQYF
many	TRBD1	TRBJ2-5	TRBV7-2	TGTGCCAGTACGGACAGGGGTGAGACCCAGTACTTC	CASTDRGETQYF
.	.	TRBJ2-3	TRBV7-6	TGTGCCAGCAGCTCAGACGAGGGTCCTGCTGGCACAGATACGCAGTATTTT	CASSSDEGPAGTDTQYF
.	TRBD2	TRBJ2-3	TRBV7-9	TGTGCCAACGGGACTAGCGGGGGGACCACAGGTACGCAGTATTTT	CANGTSGGTTGTQYF
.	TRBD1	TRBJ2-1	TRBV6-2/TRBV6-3	TGTGCCAGCAGTTACTCGAAACAGGGGAGTAACAATGAGCAGTTCTTC	CASSYSKQGSNNEQFF
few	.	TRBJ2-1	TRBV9	TGTGCCAGCAGCGTAGCTGGGGGGTTTGAGCAGTTCTTC	CASSVAGGFEQFF
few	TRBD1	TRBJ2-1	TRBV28	TGTGCCAGCAGCCGGGCAGGGGGCGAAGTCGAGTTCTTC	CASSRAGGEVEFF
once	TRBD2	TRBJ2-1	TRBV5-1	TGCGCCAGCAGGACTACTAGCGATGAGCAGTTCTTC	CASRTTSDEQFF
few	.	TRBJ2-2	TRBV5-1	TGCGCCAGCAGCCCGCACAGGGCCACCGGGGAGCTGTTTTTT	CASSPHRATGELFF
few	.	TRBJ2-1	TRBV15	TGTGCCACCGGGACTGAGCAGTTCTTC	CATGTEQFF
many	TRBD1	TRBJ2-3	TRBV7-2	TGTGCCAGCAGCTTAGATGACAGGGTTGGCACAGATACGCAGTATTTT	CASSLDDRVGTDTQYF
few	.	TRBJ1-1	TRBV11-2	TGTGCCAGCAGCTTTTGGGACGGGCCGCTCCCCGTTGAAGCTTTCTTT	CASSFWDGPLPVEAFF
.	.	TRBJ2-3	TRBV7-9	TGTGCCAGCAGCTGGACCCTGTACCCAAGGGGACCAGATACGCAGTATTTT	CASSWTLYPRGPDTQYF
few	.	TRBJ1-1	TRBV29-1	TGCAGCGTTGGGACCCCTGAAGCTTTCTTT	CSVGTPEAFF
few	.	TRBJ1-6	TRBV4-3	TGCGCCAGCAGCCCGAAATGGACAGATAATTCACCCCTCCACTTT	CASSPKWTDNSPLHF
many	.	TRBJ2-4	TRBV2	TGTGCCAGCATCACACAGAGGCCCGGGGACATTCAGTACTTC	CASITQRPGDIQYF
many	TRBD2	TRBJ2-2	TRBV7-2	TGTGCCAGCAGCTTAGGAACTAGCGGGGGCCCCACCGGGGAGCTGTTTTTT	CASSLGTSGGPTGELFF